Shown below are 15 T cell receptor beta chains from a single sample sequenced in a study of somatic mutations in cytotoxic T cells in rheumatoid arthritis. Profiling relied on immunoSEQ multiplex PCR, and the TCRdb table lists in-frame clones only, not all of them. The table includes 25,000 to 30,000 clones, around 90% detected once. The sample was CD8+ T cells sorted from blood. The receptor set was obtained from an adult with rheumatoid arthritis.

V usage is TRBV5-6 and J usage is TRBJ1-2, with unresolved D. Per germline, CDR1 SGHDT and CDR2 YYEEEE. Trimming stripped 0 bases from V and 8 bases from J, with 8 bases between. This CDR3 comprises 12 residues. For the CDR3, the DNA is TGTGCCAGCAGCTTGGCAGATGACGGCTACACCTTC. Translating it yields CASSLADDGYTF.

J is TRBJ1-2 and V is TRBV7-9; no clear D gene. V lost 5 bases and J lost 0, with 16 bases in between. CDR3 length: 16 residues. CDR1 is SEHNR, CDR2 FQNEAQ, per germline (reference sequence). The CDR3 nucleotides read TGTGCCAGCAGCCCCCCCGAACGGATAGCTAACTATGGCTACACCTTC. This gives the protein CASSPPERIANYGYTF.

Written as DNA, the CDR3 is TGCGCCAGCAGCCAAGAGCCTTTGAGTCGGTATAGCAATCAGCCCCAGCATTTT. Protein: CASSQEPLSRYSNQPQHF. The chain uses TRBV4-1 and TRBJ1-5; unclear D gene. The CDR3 is 18 residues long. V lost 0 bases and J lost 0, with 15 bases in between. Germline V CDR1 and CDR2: MGHRA, YSYEKL.

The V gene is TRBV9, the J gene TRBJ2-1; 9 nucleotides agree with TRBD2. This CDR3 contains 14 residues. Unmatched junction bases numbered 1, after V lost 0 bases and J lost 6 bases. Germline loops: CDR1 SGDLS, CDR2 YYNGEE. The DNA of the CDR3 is TGTGCCAGCAGCGTAGGCGGGAGGGCCAATGAGCAGTTCTTC. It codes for CASSVGGRANEQFF.

The CDR3 protein is CASSQDTGGNQPQHF. CDR3 coding DNA: TGCGCCAGCAGCCAGGATACAGGGGGCAATCAGCCCCAGCATTTT. This chain links TRBV4-1 with TRBJ1-5, with 7 positions matching TRBD1. Germline-derived CDR1 and CDR2 are MGHRA and YSYEKL. The CDR3 runs to 15 residues. The junction had 4 bases not matched to a gene; V was cut back by 3 bases and J by 2 bases.

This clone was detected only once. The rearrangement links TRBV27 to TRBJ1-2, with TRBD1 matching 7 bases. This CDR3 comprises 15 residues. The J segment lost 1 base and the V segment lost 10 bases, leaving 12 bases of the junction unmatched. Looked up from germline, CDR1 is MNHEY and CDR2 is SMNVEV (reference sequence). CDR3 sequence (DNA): TGTGCCACCTCTCCAGGGGGGCTGAATAACTATGGCTACACCTTC. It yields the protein CATSPGGLNNYGYTF.

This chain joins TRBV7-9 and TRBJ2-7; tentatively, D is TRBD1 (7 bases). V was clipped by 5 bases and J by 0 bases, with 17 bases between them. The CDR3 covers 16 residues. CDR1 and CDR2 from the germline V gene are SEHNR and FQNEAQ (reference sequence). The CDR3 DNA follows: TGTGCCAGCAGCCCAGGTCGGAGGGGGCCCTCCTACGAGCAGTACTTC. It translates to CASSPGRRGPSYEQYF.

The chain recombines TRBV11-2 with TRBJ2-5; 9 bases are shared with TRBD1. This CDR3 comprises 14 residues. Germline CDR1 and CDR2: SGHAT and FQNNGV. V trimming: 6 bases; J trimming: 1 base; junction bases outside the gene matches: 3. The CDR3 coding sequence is TGTGCCAGCAGGCGGGACAGGGCCCAAGAGACCCAGTACTTC. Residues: CASRRDRAQETQYF. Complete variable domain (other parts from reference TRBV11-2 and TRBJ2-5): EAGVAQSPRYKIIEKRQSVAFWCNPISGHATLYWYQQILGQGPKLLIQFQNNGVVDDSQLPKDRFSAERLKGVDSTLKIQPAKLEDSAVYLCASRRDRAQETQYFGPGTRLLVL.

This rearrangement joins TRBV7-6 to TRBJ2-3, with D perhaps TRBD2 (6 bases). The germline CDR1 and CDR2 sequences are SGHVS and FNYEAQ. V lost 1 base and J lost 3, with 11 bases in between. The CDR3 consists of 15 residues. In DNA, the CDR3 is TGTGCCAGCAGCTTAGATGGCGGGACGACAGATACGCAGTATTTT. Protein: CASSLDGGTTDTQYF.

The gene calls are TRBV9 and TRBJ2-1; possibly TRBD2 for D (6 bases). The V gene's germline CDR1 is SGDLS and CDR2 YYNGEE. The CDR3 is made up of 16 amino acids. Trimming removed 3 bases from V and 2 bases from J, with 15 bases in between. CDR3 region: CASSAFGSGTYNEQFF. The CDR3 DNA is TGTGCCAGCAGCGCCTTCGGGAGCGGTACCTACAATGAGCAGTTCTTC.

CDR3 residues: CASSALSGVRGSYNEQFF. In DNA, the CDR3 is TGTGCCAGCAGCGCACTATCGGGCGTCCGAGGGTCCTACAATGAGCAGTTCTTC. The chain couples TRBV7-9 to TRBJ2-1; D might be TRBD2 (5 bases). CDR1 SEHNR and CDR2 FQNEAQ come from the germline V gene (reference sequence). The CDR3 runs to 18 residues. Trimming shortened V by 5 bases and J by 1 base, and 21 bases separated the two germline ends. Filled out from reference TRBV7-9 and TRBJ2-1, the complete variable domain reads DTGVSQNPRHKITKRGQNVTFRCDPISEHNRLYWYRQTLGQGPEFLTYFQNEAQLEKSRLLSDRFSAERPKGSFSTLEIQRTEQGDSAMYLCASSALSGVRGSYNEQFFGPGTRLTVL.

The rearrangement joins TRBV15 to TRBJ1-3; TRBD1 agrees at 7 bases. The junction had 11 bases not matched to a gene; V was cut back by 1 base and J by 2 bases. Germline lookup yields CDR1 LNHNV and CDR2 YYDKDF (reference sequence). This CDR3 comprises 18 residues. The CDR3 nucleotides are TGTGCCACCAGCAGAGGGACTTGGGAGGGGGCCCCTGGAAACACCATATATTTT. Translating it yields CATSRGTWEGAPGNTIYF.

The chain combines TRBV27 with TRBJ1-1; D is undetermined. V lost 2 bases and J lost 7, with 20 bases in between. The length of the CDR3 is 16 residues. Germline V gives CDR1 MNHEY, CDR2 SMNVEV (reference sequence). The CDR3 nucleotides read TGTGCCAGCAGTTTAATACCCGTATTGAAAGGGAGTGAAGCTTTCTTT. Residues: CASSLIPVLKGSEAFF.

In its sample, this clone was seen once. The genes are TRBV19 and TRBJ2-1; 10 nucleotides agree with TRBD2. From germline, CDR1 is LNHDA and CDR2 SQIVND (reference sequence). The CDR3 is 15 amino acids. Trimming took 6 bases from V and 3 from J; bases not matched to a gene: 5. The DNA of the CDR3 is TGTGCCAGTAGCGCTCTAGCGGGGGACTACAATGAGCAGTTCTTC. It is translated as CASSALAGDYNEQFF.

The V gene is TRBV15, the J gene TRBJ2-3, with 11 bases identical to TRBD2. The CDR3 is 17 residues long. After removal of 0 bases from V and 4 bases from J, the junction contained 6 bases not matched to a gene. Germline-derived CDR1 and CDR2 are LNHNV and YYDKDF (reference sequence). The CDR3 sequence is CATSRDLSSGRSDTQYF. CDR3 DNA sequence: TGTGCCACCAGCAGAGATTTATCTAGCGGGAGGTCAGATACGCAGTATTTT.